The 20 T cell receptor beta chains in this list originate from one sample, sequenced in a study of cytomegalovirus exposure and HLA in healthy donors. The PCR employed 60 Vbeta primers together with 13 Jbeta primers. Assay: immunoSEQ multiplex PCR; the TCRdb copy retains only in-frame clones and omits some. The sample has more than 150,000 clones, around four fifths seen once; the top ten hold 1.5% to 2%. The sequencing sample was made of PBMCs. All receptors derive from a man aged 45 to 65 in good health and CMV-seronegative.

The chain has TRBV7-2 and TRBJ1-2; D unclear. V shed 2 bases and J shed 7 bases, with 11 bases lying between them. Germline V gene lookup returns CDR1 SGHTA and CDR2 FQGNSA. This CDR3 spans 13 amino acids. The CDR3 bases are TGTGCCAGCAGCTTACTGGTATCGGGTGGCTACACCTTC. Amino acid sequence: CASSLLVSGGYTF.

V usage is TRBV7-6 and J usage is TRBJ2-3; D is perhaps TRBD1 (5 bases). Between the trimmed V and J ends, which lost 5 bases and 0 bases, there was a span of 12 bases. Germline CDR1 reads SGHVS; CDR2 reads FNYEAQ. CDR3 length: 15 residues. The CDR3 DNA reads as TGTGCCAGCAGCCCCAATCAGGGAAGCACAGATACGCAGTATTTT. Protein product: CASSPNQGSTDTQYF.

The V call is TRBV18, the J call TRBJ2-7; D might be TRBD1 (5 bases). CDR1 and CDR2 from the germline V gene are KGHSH and LQKENI. Trimming took off 6 bases at V and 2 bases at J, with 11 bases between the two ends. The CDR3 totals 13 residues. CDR3 residues: CASSPTQAYEQYF. The CDR3 nucleotides read TGTGCCAGCTCGCCGACACAGGCCTACGAGCAGTACTTC.

This clone has a single count. The gene calls are TRBV9 and TRBJ2-1; weak D call: TRBD2 (5 bases). CDR3 size: 14 residues. CDR1 and CDR2 from the germline V gene are SGDLS and YYNGEE. Trimming took 0 bases from V and 7 from J, leaving 11 bases between them. CDR3 loop: CASSVGGSVNEQFF. The CDR3, as DNA: TGTGCCAGCAGCGTAGGGGGTAGCGTTAATGAGCAGTTCTTC.

The chain joins TRBV7-2 to TRBJ2-7; TRBD1 matches 7 bases. Germline V gene lookup returns CDR1 SGHTA and CDR2 FQGNSA. With 5 bases clipped from V and 3 bases from J, the junction kept 7 bases outside the gene matches. The CDR3 spans 14 residues. CDR3 bases: TGTGCCAGCAGCCCACGACAGGGTTTCTACGAGCAGTACTTC. Protein product: CASSPRQGFYEQYF.

This clone has a handful of counts. The rearrangement links TRBV6-5 to TRBJ2-7, with a possible D match to TRBD2 (6 bases). The CDR3 totals 13 residues. V lost 3 bases to trimming and J lost 4 bases, with 10 bases between them. CDR1 is MNHEY and CDR2 is SVGAGI in the germline V gene. CDR3 region: CASSYRAGYEQYF. The DNA of the CDR3 is TGTGCCAGCAGTTATCGGGCGGGGTACGAGCAGTACTTC.

The DNA of the CDR3 is TGTGCCAGCAGCTATCGTAGGACAGGGGTCAGCTCCTACAATGAGCAGTTCTTC. Translated: CASSYRRTGVSSYNEQFF. V is TRBV5-6 and J is TRBJ2-1, with TRBD1 matching 9 bases. The junction had 10 bases not matched to a gene; V was cut back by 3 bases and J by 0 bases. This CDR3 is built from 18 residues. The germline V gene has CDR1 SGHDT and CDR2 YYEEEE.

This clone was seen just once. J is TRBJ2-1 and V is TRBV5-1; TRBD2 agrees at 10 bases. V dropped 5 bases and J dropped 4; count of bases not matched to a gene: 9. CDR1 and CDR2 (germline): SGHRS, YFSETQ. The CDR3 consists of 16 residues. The CDR3 nucleotides read TGCGCCAGCAGGGGGGGGACTAGCGAGGGGTACAATGAGCAGTTCTTC. The encoded protein is CASRGGTSEGYNEQFF.

A few counts support this clone. Other DNA sequences in this specimen translate into the identical CDR3. The V gene is TRBV5-1, the J gene TRBJ1-1, with no clear D. Per germline, CDR1 SGHRS and CDR2 YFSETQ. Trimming shortened V by 2 bases and J by 0 bases, and 8 bases separated the two germline ends. The CDR3 runs 14 residues. As DNA, the CDR3 is TGCGCCAGCAGCTTAGAGGATCTGAACACTGAAGCTTTCTTT. Translating it yields CASSLEDLNTEAFF.

The chain has TRBV18 and TRBJ2-5, with a tentative D call TRBD2 (5 bases). Trimming left V 1 base short and J 1 base short, with 13 bases between. The CDR3 is made up of 16 amino acids. Germline assignment: CDR1 KGHSH and CDR2 LQKENI. CDR3 DNA sequence: TGTGCCAGCTCACCACTCGGGGAGTCGCCCCAAGAGACCCAGTACTTC. This sequence encodes CASSPLGESPQETQYF.

The chain carries TRBV6-1 and TRBJ2-7; 15 positions match TRBD2. Looked up from germline, CDR1 is MNHNS and CDR2 is SASEGT. The V segment lost 3 bases and the J segment 8 bases; nucleotides outside the gene matches: 8. This CDR3 spans 16 amino acids. CDR3 DNA sequence: TGTGCCAGCAGTGAGCACCAGGGACTAGCGGGAGGCAAGCAGTACTTC. Protein sequence: CASSEHQGLAGGKQYF.

The chain employs TRBV19 and TRBJ2-1; 8 bases match TRBD2. J lost 16 bases, V lost 3 bases, and 5 bases had no gene match. This CDR3 is 11 amino acids long. The V gene's germline CDR1 is LNHDA and CDR2 SQIVND (reference sequence). The CDR3 loop is CASSMGAGVFF. The CDR3 bases are TGTGCCAGTAGTATGGGAGCGGGAGTTTTCTTC.

The chain employs TRBV5-6 and TRBJ2-2, with D hard to call. CDR3 size: 11 residues. V lost 2 bases to trimming and J lost 8 bases, with 4 bases between them. Germline CDR1 and CDR2: SGHDT and YYEEEE. CDR3 sequence: CASSFRGELFF. The CDR3 nucleotides are TGTGCCAGCAGCTTCCGGGGGGAGCTGTTTTTT.

This clone was recorded only once. V usage is TRBV7-2 and J usage is TRBJ2-3, with 8 nucleotides matching TRBD2. The germline gives CDR1 SGHTA, CDR2 FQGNSA. V shed 4 bases, J shed 5 bases, and the junction held 8 bases outside the gene matches. The CDR3 is 15 amino acids. In nucleotides, the CDR3 is TGTGCCAGCAGCTCCCAAACCGGGACTAGAGATACGCAGTATTTT. It yields the protein CASSSQTGTRDTQYF.

The chain is built from TRBV19 and TRBJ1-1, with D perhaps matching TRBD1 (6 bases). Germline CDR1 and CDR2: LNHDA and SQIVND (reference sequence). CDR3 size: 17 residues. The germline V and J ends were trimmed by 1 base and 1 base, with 16 bases remaining between them. CDR3: CASSIVTPQGKNTEAFF. The DNA for the CDR3 is TGTGCCAGTAGTATAGTGACCCCACAGGGAAAGAACACTGAAGCTTTCTTT.

There are a few counts of this clone. V and J are TRBV30 and TRBJ2-1, with a tentative D call TRBD2 (6 bases). The CDR3 is 14 amino acids. The V end lost 8 bases, the J end lost 5 bases, and 19 bases lay between the germline ends. Germline CDR1 reads GTSNPN; CDR2 reads SVGIG (reference sequence). In DNA form, the CDR3 reads TGTGCCCGGGGGAAAGGCGGGACGCACAATGAGCAGTTCTTC. Its protein product is CARGKGGTHNEQFF.

A single count supports this clone. V usage is TRBV4-3 and J usage is TRBJ1-1, with TRBD1 identical over 7 bases. In germline, CDR1 is LGHNA, CDR2 YSLEER. V lost 1 base, J lost 7 bases, and 9 bases stayed unmatched. The CDR3 is 15 amino acids. The CDR3 loop reads CASSQGTGQRIEAFF. The CDR3, as DNA: TGCGCCAGCAGCCAAGGCACGGGACAGAGAATTGAAGCTTTCTTT.

A single count supports this clone. The V gene is TRBV27, the J gene TRBJ1-2, with a tentative D call TRBD1 (6 bases). Germline lookup yields CDR1 MNHEY and CDR2 SMNVEV (reference sequence). CDR3 size: 13 residues. Trimming removed 4 bases at V and 8 bases at J, with 14 bases between. The CDR3 sequence is CASSSTGPGGYTF. The CDR3 DNA follows: TGTGCCAGCAGTTCCACAGGGCCCGGGGGCTACACCTTC.

This rearrangement joins TRBV25-1 to TRBJ2-5, with D perhaps TRBD2 (6 bases). This CDR3 is 13 amino acids long. Germline V gene sequence: CDR1 MGHDK, CDR2 SYGVNS. V was clipped by 2 bases and J by 9 bases, with 13 bases between them. In nucleotides, the CDR3 is TGTGCCAGCAGTGAACATAACTCGGGGGCCCAGTACTTC. Residues: CASSEHNSGAQYF. The complete variable domain, with remaining parts taken from reference TRBV25-1 and TRBJ2-5, reads EADIYQTPRYLVIGTGKKITLECSQTMGHDKMYWYQQDPGMELHLIHYSYGVNSTEKGDLSSESTVSRIRTEHFPLTLESARPSHTSQYLCASSEHNSGAQYFGPGTRLLVL.

The chain couples TRBV6-1 to TRBJ2-1, with 7 bases matching TRBD2. This CDR3 is 17 amino acids long. Germline trimming cut 2 bases from V and 6 bases from J; bases unmatched to any gene: 13. From germline, CDR1 is MNHNS and CDR2 SASEGT. The CDR3 is CASSEMGGTSGPNEQFF. CDR3 nucleotides: TGTGCCAGCAGTGAAATGGGGGGGACCTCGGGGCCCAATGAGCAGTTCTTC.